Sequencing of this T cell receptor (beta chain) was carried out in a study of CD8 T cells in ankylosing spondylitis. V was clipped by 5 bases and J by 0 bases; unmatched bases: 16. The CDR3 consists of 19 residues. From germline, CDR1 is ENHRY and CDR2 SYGVKD. From the 5' RACE reads, TCRdb called clonotypes with MiXCR, one entry per CDR3 protein. The sample shows hundreds of thousands of distinct CDR3 sequences, 26% of them seen only once. Study-wide findings and caveats: Disease-linked clones, CD8+, were relatively rare in peripheral blood. Earlier studies detected some motif variants in reactive arthritis synovial fluid and blood. Reportedly, significant enrichment of disease-linked clones occurred in matched ankylosing spondylitis synovial fluid. What seemed typical of ankylosing spondylitis blood was a TCR beta motif built from about 8 highly homologous variants.

The sample holds a few counts of this clonotype. What it binds is not known. Sequenced material: blood, either unsorted or a sorted T cell fraction (not recorded which). The clonotype was recovered from a male donor with ankylosing spondylitis. The chain joins TRBV10-3 to TRBJ2-1; TRBD2 matches at 7 bases. The CDR3 DNA reads as TGTGCCATCAGTCCCACGGTGGGGAGAGCGGGGAGCTCCTACAATGAGCAGTTCTTC. Its protein is CAISPTVGRAGSSYNEQFF.